The subject of this entry is one T cell receptor (beta chain). Its cognate antigen has yet to be identified. Base quality data are lacking; no much larger clone is found one base away. Ficoll-Paque density gradient centrifugation was the method used to isolate PBMCs. This sample was sequenced with an Illumina NovaSeq 6000. TCRalpha and TCRbeta cDNA libraries were constructed by 5'RACE with constant-segment primers, with sample barcodes and unique molecular identifiers being introduced. Trizol reagent was used to extract RNA from every sample. Library amplification was performed in two PCR steps, and a second sample barcode and Illumina TruSeq adapters were introduced in the second step. Sequencing of the libraries was done on an Illumina NovaSeq, producing 2 x 150 bp paired-end reads. Per the original workflow: Reads were demultiplexed and collapsed into UMI-guided consensus sequences with migec v1.2.7. Using mixcr v2.1.11, the UMI consensuses were aligned to TRA and TRB V and J templates and assembled into clonotypes. Expanded or contracted clonotypes were those called significant by both edgeR and NoisET, with noise models trained on biological replicates. For edgeR calls, a false discovery rate-adjusted p below 0.01 and a log2 fold-change threshold of 1 were applied. As an exploratory analysis of dynamics, PCA with hierarchical clustering was applied to max-normalized trajectories of the 1000 most abundant clonotypes. Separately sequenced CD4+ and CD8+ repertoires were used to assign the CD4 or CD8 phenotype of responding clones. TCRdb reran the public reads through fastp at Q25 and MiXCR, keeping productive beta chains. Each record represents a unique CDR3 protein, reported with the most common genes and DNA among its rows. The V and J calls, along with clone size, are taken from TCRdb and not from the paper's own processing. In all, the sample holds about 410,000 distinct CDR3 sequences, and approximately 19% of those were seen once. 20% to 25% of the sample goes to the ten largest clones.

This entry comes from a study of T-cell memory formation after mild COVID-19 (dated by TCRdb to the early 2020s). General notes on the study: Most TCR sequence clusters were specific to one of the two donors. Two young, previously healthy adult volunteers made up the cohort, one male and one female. In a couple of donors, T-cell clones that expanded and contracted after mild COVID-19 were tracked by sequencing TCRalpha and TCRbeta repertoires over time.

What the work shows at the level of the full study, not this receptor alone: Contracting CD4+ clones were found mainly in CM and EM memory subsets, while CD8+ clones were enriched in EMRA. The second-wave clones that peaked on day 37 were not confirmed to be SARS-CoV-2 specific. Some responding clones were detected in pre-infection memory, suggesting pre-existing cross-reactive memory T cells joined the SARS-CoV-2 response. Balanced CD4/CD8 phenotypes were observed for clones contracting from day 15 to 85, whereas a bias towards CD4+ was observed for a second wave of clones expanding from day 15 to 37. Only a couple of mild cases were covered in the study, and larger cohorts including severe cases with pre-infection samples were considered necessary.

Material: PBMCs or a T cell subset sorted from them (not recorded which). This TCR was recovered from a man aged 18 to 29 who had mild COVID-19 (a few samples of this study predate the infection). The sample titles of this study are shuffled in the database, so cell type and time point are left out; the donor was told from shared clones.

CDR3 region: CASSLSPSTDTQYF. The DNA sequence is as follows: TGTGCCAGCAGCCTTTCCCCTAGCACAGATACGCAGTATTTT. The V gene is TRBV3-1 and the J gene is TRBJ2-3; no D gene is confidently identified. The CDR3 holds 14 amino acids from the cysteine to the phenylalanine. The kept DNA is CDR3 alone, 42 bases in frame from the first base. CDR1 and CDR2 are read off the germline V gene (reference sequence) as LGHDT and YNNKEL. The trim is 4 bases for V and 0 bases for J, with a gap of 8 bases between the germline ends.